Reported below is one TCR beta chain. Its specificity is not known. The entry originates in a study of T cell responses to AZD1222 COVID-19 vaccine. Study observations and caveats: Females made up more of the donors, who were largely white British, and clonal diversity may have come out too low. Seropositive status at baseline applied to only five or six AZD1222 recipients.

Germline V gene data show CDR1 as MDHEN and CDR2 as SYDVKM. Trimming took 7 bases from V and 4 from J; bases not matched to a gene: 6. This CDR3 region has 14 residues. Profiled with immunoSEQ multiplex PCR; TCRdb holds only in-frame clones, not every one. Of 20,000 to 25,000 clones detected, around 86% appear once; the ten largest clones hold approximately 8.6%. Second-dose intervals near 4 or 12 weeks were combined. This clonotype originated in an adult who received the AZD1222 COVID-19 vaccine. The material was peripheral blood, obtained 28 days after the second AZD1222 dose. The chain is built from TRBV28 and TRBJ2-2; 7 bases are shared with TRBD1. CDR3 coding DNA: TGTGCCAGCATAGGACAGGCTGGCACCGGGGAGCTGTTTTTT. Translated: CASIGQAGTGELFF. The complete variable domain, with remaining parts taken from reference TRBV28 and TRBJ2-2, reads DVKVTQSSRYLVKRTGEKVFLECVQDMDHENMFWYRQDPGLGLRLIYFSYDVKMKEKGDIPEGYSVSREKKERFSLILESASTNQTSMYLCASIGQAGTGELFFGEGSRLTVL.